The next 14 T cell receptor beta chains were all read from a single sample in a study of Ad26.COV2.S vaccination and SARS-CoV-2 variants. The treatment was: some 20 received Ad26.COV2.S at low or high dose, single or two shots; roughly five received placebo; per-sample allocation not given. Sample collection was performed on day 63 after the first vaccine or placebo injection. Measured with immunoSEQ multiplex PCR; TCRdb has only the in-frame clones, and not every one. The data show a few hundred thousand clones, with about 89% seen just once and roughly 3.5% held by the top ten. Here the sequenced sample was peripheral blood, taken in a trial of Ad26.COV2.S vaccine versus placebo. All receptors come from a person aged 18-65 years who received the Ad26.COV2.S COVID-19 vaccine or a placebo.

The rearrangement links TRBV7-9 to TRBJ1-2, with D perhaps TRBD1 (5 bases). From germline, CDR1 is SEHNR and CDR2 FQNEAQ (reference sequence). Trimming cost V 8 bases and J 2 bases, with 18 bases left between them. This CDR3 contains 15 residues. The chain's CDR3 is CASWSALRGNYGYTF. For the CDR3, the DNA is TGTGCCAGCTGGTCCGCGTTAAGGGGAAACTATGGCTACACCTTC.

This chain joins TRBV29-1 and TRBJ2-1; 10 nucleotides line up with TRBD1. CDR1 is SQVTM, CDR2 ANQGSEA, per germline. J was trimmed by 6 bases and V by 7 bases; bases with no gene match: 6. The CDR3 is made up of 13 amino acids. The DNA of the CDR3 is TGCAGCGCCGGGACAGGGGCGCTCAATGAGCAGTTCTTC. Amino acid sequence: CSAGTGALNEQFF.

V usage is TRBV27 and J usage is TRBJ2-7; TRBD1 or TRBD2 may be the D gene (5 bases each). There are 16 residues in the CDR3. Trimming removed 1 base from V and 0 bases from J, with 13 bases in between. Germline V CDR1 and CDR2: MNHEY, SMNVEV (reference sequence). The CDR3 bases are TGTGCCAGCAGTTTATTCGGGGCCCAGGGCTCCTACGAGCAGTACTTC. It is translated as CASSLFGAQGSYEQYF.

The CDR3 spells CASSSASTDTQYF. CDR3 DNA sequence: TGTGCCAGCAGCTCAGCGAGCACAGATACGCAGTATTTT. The chain links TRBV11-2 to TRBJ2-3, with D hard to call. V was clipped by 4 bases and J by 0 bases, with 5 bases between them. From germline, CDR1 is SGHAT and CDR2 FQNNGV. This CDR3 has 13 amino acids.

The CDR3 region has the DNA TGTGCCAGCAGCCCCCAGACCGGGCCAGGAGAGTATTTT. It specifies CASSPQTGPGEYF. The V and J genes are TRBV27 and TRBJ2-3; D is unresolved. Germline V gene data show CDR1 as MNHEY and CDR2 as SMNVEV (reference sequence). This CDR3 spans 13 amino acids. V shed 6 bases and J shed 13 bases, with 20 bases lying between them.

Only a few counts were recorded for this clone. CDR3 sequence (DNA): TGTGCCAGCAGTGCAGGGAGTCAGCCCCAGCATTTT. Residues: CASSAGSQPQHF. The J gene is TRBJ1-5, the V gene TRBV28, with a weak D call TRBD1 (5 bases). Trimming left V 5 bases short and J 6 bases short, with 8 bases between. Germline loops: CDR1 MDHEN, CDR2 SYDVKM. The CDR3 sequence is 12 residues long. The full variable domain, with the rest looked up from reference TRBV28 and TRBJ1-5, is DVKVTQSSRYLVKRTGEKVFLECVQDMDHENMFWYRQDPGLGLRLIYFSYDVKMKEKGDIPEGYSVSREKKERFSLILESASTNQTSMYLCASSAGSQPQHFGDGTRLSIL.

This chain links TRBV2 with TRBJ1-3; D is ambiguous. Germline lookup yields CDR1 SNHLY and CDR2 FYNNEI. The CDR3 consists of 17 residues. The V gene lost 1 base and the J gene lost 0 bases, with 13 bases spanning the gap. CDR3 DNA sequence: TGTGCCAGCAGTGAAGTTGAGGTAGCGTACTCTGGAAACACCATATATTTT. The encoded protein is CASSEVEVAYSGNTIYF.

This clone was seen once. The gene calls are TRBV5-6 and TRBJ2-3; 9 bases agree with TRBD2. Germline CDR1 is SGHDT and CDR2 is YYEEEE. The J segment lost 9 bases and the V segment lost 2 bases, leaving 13 bases of the junction unmatched. The CDR3 covers 16 residues. CDR3 sequence: CASSFYFRTSDTTQYF. The CDR3 nucleotides are TGTGCCAGCAGCTTCTATTTCCGGACTAGCGACACGACGCAGTATTTT. The variable domain in full, with the rest retrieved from reference TRBV5-6 and TRBJ2-3, is DAGVTQSPTHLIKTRGQQVTLRCSPKSGHDTVSWYQQALGQGPQFIFQYYEEEERQRGNFPDRFSGHQFPNYSSELNVNALLLGDSALYLCASSFYFRTSDTTQYFGPGTRLTVL.

This chain uses TRBV7-9 with TRBJ2-5; 12 bases map to TRBD1. In germline, CDR1 is SEHNR, CDR2 FQNEAQ (reference sequence). V lost 3 bases and J lost 3; bases outside the gene matches: 2. This CDR3 is built from 15 residues. For the CDR3, the DNA is TGTGCCAGCAGCTTCGGGACAGGGGGCGAAGAGACCCAGTACTTC. This gives the protein CASSFGTGGEETQYF.

This rearrangement joins TRBV5-1 to TRBJ1-1; D gene unclear. CDR3 length equals 14 residues. Deletions cut 4 bases from V and 0 bases from J, with 10 bases between. CDR1 is SGHRS, CDR2 YFSETQ, per germline. The chain's CDR3 is CASSPDGLNTEAFF. In nucleotides, the CDR3 is TGCGCCAGCAGCCCGGACGGACTGAACACTGAAGCTTTCTTT.

The CDR3 region has the DNA TGTGCCAGCAGCCTAGCCTCCGGGGGCACTGAAGCTTTCTTT. Its translation: CASSLASGGTEAFF. The chain uses TRBV5-4 and TRBJ1-1; tentatively, D is TRBD1 (5 bases). Trimming took 4 bases from V and 4 from J, leaving 14 bases between them. CDR3 length: 14 residues. CDR1 SGHNT and CDR2 YYREEE come from the germline V gene (reference sequence).

This chain joins TRBV7-5 and TRBJ2-7; TRBD1 reflects the table's D call only, with no check against the DNA. TRBV7-5 represents a pseudogene. This CDR3 is built from 16 residues. Here the CDR3 reads CARSSAGTNILYEQYF. In DNA form, the CDR3 reads TGTGCCAGAAGCTCCGCCGGGACAAATATTCTATACGAGCAGTACTTC.

This sequence joins TRBV9 and TRBJ1-2, with D possibly TRBD1 on 5 matching bases. The CDR3 has 15 amino acids. In germline, CDR1 is SGDLS, CDR2 YYNGEE. Trimming removed 0 bases from V and 0 bases from J, with 9 bases in between. The CDR3 here is CASSVGWGPNYGYTF. CDR3 DNA sequence: TGTGCCAGCAGCGTAGGGTGGGGACCTAACTATGGCTACACCTTC.

The genes are TRBV7-9 and TRBJ2-1; D call uncertain. Trimming stripped 3 bases from V and 8 bases from J, with 8 bases between. Germline CDR1 reads SEHNR; CDR2 reads FQNEAQ (reference sequence). The CDR3 consists of 12 residues. The CDR3 DNA is TGTGCCAGCAGCTTCTCCGCATATGAGCAGTTCTTC. This translates into CASSFSAYEQFF.